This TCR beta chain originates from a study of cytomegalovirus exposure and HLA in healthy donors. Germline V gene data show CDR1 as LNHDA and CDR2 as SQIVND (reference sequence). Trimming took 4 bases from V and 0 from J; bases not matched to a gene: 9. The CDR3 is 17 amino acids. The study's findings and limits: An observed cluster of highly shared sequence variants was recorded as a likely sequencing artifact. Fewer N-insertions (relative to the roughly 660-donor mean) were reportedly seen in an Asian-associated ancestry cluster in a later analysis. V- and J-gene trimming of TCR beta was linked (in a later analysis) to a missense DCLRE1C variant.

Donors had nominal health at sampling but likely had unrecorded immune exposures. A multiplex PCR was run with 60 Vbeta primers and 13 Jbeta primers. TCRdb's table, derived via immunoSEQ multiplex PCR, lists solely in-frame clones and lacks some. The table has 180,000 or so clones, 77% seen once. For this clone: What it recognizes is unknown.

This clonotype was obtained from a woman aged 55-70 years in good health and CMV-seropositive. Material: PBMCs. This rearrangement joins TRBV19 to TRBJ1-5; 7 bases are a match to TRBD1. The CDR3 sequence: CASSRTGTAYSNQPQHF. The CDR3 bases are TGTGCCAGTAGTAGGACCGGGACAGCTTATAGCAATCAGCCCCAGCATTTT.